These 16 T cell receptor beta chains were all obtained from the same sample, sequenced in a study of T-cell memory formation after mild COVID-19. MiXCR was run by TCRdb on the 5' RACE reads, yielding one entry per CDR3 protein. The data hold 250,000 to 350,000 distinct CDR3 sequences, with 16% observed a single time. Sample: PBMCs or a T cell subset sorted from them (not recorded which). These receptors were obtained from a man aged 18 to 30 who had mild COVID-19 (a few samples of this study predate the infection). Cell type and time point are not known.

This clonotype was seen a few times. This chain connects TRBV30 to TRBJ2-7, with D possibly being TRBD1 (5 bases). The germline V gene encodes CDR1 GTSNPN and CDR2 SVGIG (reference sequence). The CDR3 has 14 amino acids. V lost 5 bases, J lost 0 bases, and 14 bases lay in between. The CDR3 DNA sequence: TGTGCCTGGGGTGAACAGGCGAGCTCCTACGAGCAGTACTTC. Translated: CAWGEQASSYEQYF.

This clonotype has more than one count but fewer than ten. The chain carries TRBV4-2 and TRBJ1-1; a possible D gene is TRBD1 (6 bases). V lost 8 bases and J 1 base, leaving 14 bases between the germline ends. CDR3 length equals 14 residues. From germline, CDR1 is LGHNA and CDR2 YNFKEQ. This chain's CDR3 is CASARGDGNTEAFF. DNA for the CDR3: TGTGCCAGCGCTAGGGGGGACGGGAACACTGAAGCTTTCTTT.

The chain links TRBV12-3 or TRBV12-4 to TRBJ2-2, with D perhaps TRBD2 (6 bases). The CDR3 sequence is 17 residues long. Trimming removed 3 bases from V and 0 bases from J, with 14 bases in between. CDR3 DNA sequence: TGTGCCAGCAGTTTTGCGGGACGGGTAACGAACACCGGGGAGCTGTTTTTT. Protein: CASSFAGRVTNTGELFF.

The chain employs TRBV29-1 and TRBJ2-2, with D tentatively TRBD1 or TRBD2 (5 bases each). V was pared by 4 bases and J by 4 bases, with 7 bases between. This CDR3 is built from 12 residues. CDR1 and CDR2 from the germline V gene are SQVTM and ANQGSEA. The CDR3 DNA follows: TGCAGCGTTGGGGGGACCACCGGGGAGCTGTTTTTT. Translation: CSVGGTTGELFF.

This clonotype was seen only a few times. DNA for the CDR3: TGCGCCAGCAGCTGGGACAGGCCCTCCGGGGAGCTGTTTTTT. Its protein product is CASSWDRPSGELFF. This chain uses TRBV5-1 with TRBJ2-2; the match to TRBD1 covers 8 bases. V dropped 3 bases and J dropped 6; count of bases not matched to a gene: 4. The CDR3 runs to 14 residues. The germline gives CDR1 SGHRS, CDR2 YFSETQ.

This clonotype has a count of ten or more. The chain has TRBV5-1 and TRBJ1-1; no definite D call. Germline CDR1 and CDR2: SGHRS and YFSETQ. Trimming took off 5 bases at V and 2 bases at J, with 10 bases between the two ends. This CDR3 has 13 residues. In DNA, the CDR3 is TGCGCCAGCAGTTTGCAAGCCAACACTGAAGCTTTCTTT. It translates to CASSLQANTEAFF.

The V gene is TRBV4-1, the J gene TRBJ1-1; TRBD1 might be the D (5 bases). Trimming shortened V by 4 bases and J by 5 bases, and 17 bases separated the two germline ends. From germline, CDR1 is MGHRA and CDR2 YSYEKL. The CDR3 totals 15 residues. CDR3 DNA sequence: TGCGCCAGCAGCCTTGATAGGACGCGGGGGACTGAAGCTTTCTTT. This codes for CASSLDRTRGTEAFF.

The sample holds a few counts of this clonotype. The rearrangement uses TRBV6-5 and TRBJ2-1; 8 bases align to TRBD2. The V and J ends lost 2 bases and 10 bases, in that order; junction bases with no gene match: 22. This CDR3 is 19 amino acids long. Germline V CDR1 and CDR2: MNHEY, SVGAGI. In DNA, the CDR3 is TGTGCCAGCAGTTACAAGCGGGGGTTGGGGACTCCGGAGAGAAGGGAGCAGTTCTTC. It codes for CASSYKRGLGTPERREQFF.

The rearrangement uses TRBV20-1 and TRBJ2-2; D gene unclear. Germline assignment: CDR1 DFQATT and CDR2 SNEGSKA (reference sequence). This CDR3 has 13 amino acids. V lost 3 bases to trimming and J lost 0 bases, with 5 bases between them. CDR3 DNA sequence: TGCAGTGCTAGTCGGCCGAACACCGGGGAGCTGTTTTTT. Translating gives CSASRPNTGELFF.

Only a few counts were recorded for this clonotype. The chain links TRBV5-1 to TRBJ1-4, with a tentative D call TRBD1 (6 bases). CDR3 length: 14 residues. Germline CDR1 and CDR2: SGHRS and YFSETQ. V lost 2 bases and J lost 7, with 12 bases in between. The CDR3 region is CASSFRTVGEKLFF. For the CDR3, the DNA is TGCGCCAGCAGCTTTCGGACAGTGGGTGAAAAACTGTTTTTT. The full variable domain, completed using reference TRBV5-1 and TRBJ1-4, is KAGVTQTPRYLIKTRGQQVTLSCSPISGHRSVSWYQQTPGQGLQFLFEYFSETQRNKGNFPGRFSGRQFSNSRSEMNVSTLELGDSALYLCASSFRTVGEKLFFGSGTQLSVL.

The chain couples TRBV12-3 or TRBV12-4 to TRBJ2-2, with a weak D call TRBD2 (5 bases). CDR3 length: 15 amino acids. V gave up 5 bases and J gave up 2 bases, with 12 bases separating them. As DNA, the CDR3 is TGTGCCAGCAGTCCGAGGACTTTCAACACCGGGGAGCTGTTTTTT. Translated, it gives CASSPRTFNTGELFF.

This clonotype was picked up a small number of times. The genes are TRBV5-1 and TRBJ2-1; possibly TRBD1 or TRBD2 for D (6 bases each). The CDR3 is 14 amino acids. Deletions cut 4 bases from V and 5 bases from J, with 13 bases between. CDR1 is SGHRS and CDR2 is YFSETQ in the germline V gene. For the CDR3, the DNA is TGCGCCAGCAGCCCTGGGGGGCGAAACAATGAGCAGTTCTTC. Its translation is CASSPGGRNNEQFF. Combining the CDR3 with reference TRBV5-1 and TRBJ2-1 gives the whole variable domain KAGVTQTPRYLIKTRGQQVTLSCSPISGHRSVSWYQQTPGQGLQFLFEYFSETQRNKGNFPGRFSGRQFSNSRSEMNVSTLELGDSALYLCASSPGGRNNEQFFGPGTRLTVL.

In DNA, the CDR3 is TGCAGTGCTAGAGCAATAGGAGGAGGAGCCAAAAACATTCAGTACTTC. Translation: CSARAIGGGAKNIQYF. The chain uses TRBV20-1 and TRBJ2-4, with D maybe TRBD2 (5 bases). Germline loops: CDR1 DFQATT, CDR2 SNEGSKA (reference sequence). The CDR3 has 16 residues. The V end was cut by 1 base, the J end by 0 bases, with 13 bases between.

This clonotype was observed a handful of times. The rearrangement uses TRBV7-3 and TRBJ2-3; D possibly uses TRBD1 or TRBD2 (5 bases each). Germline V CDR1 and CDR2: SGHTA, FQGTGA. V was pared by 5 bases and J by 2 bases, with 14 bases between. The CDR3 contains 15 residues. CDR3 loop: CASSLLGTNTDTQYF. Written as DNA, the CDR3 is TGTGCCAGCAGCCTACTAGGGACGAACACAGATACGCAGTATTTT. Full variable domain (outside the CDR3, taken from reference TRBV7-3 and TRBJ2-3): GAGVSQTPSNKVTEKGKYVELRCDPISGHTALYWYRQSLGQGPEFLIYFQGTGAADDSGLPNDRFFAVRPEGSVSTLKIQRTERGDSAVYLCASSLLGTNTDTQYFGPGTRLTVL.

The genes are TRBV19 and TRBJ2-1; perhaps TRBD2 as D (5 bases). The length of the CDR3 is 15 residues. The germline CDR1 and CDR2 sequences are LNHDA and SQIVND (reference sequence). With 3 bases removed from V and 0 bases from J, the gap between germline ends came to 9 bases. CDR3 in amino acids: CASSITLASYNEQFF. CDR3 DNA: TGTGCCAGTAGTATCACCCTAGCCTCCTACAATGAGCAGTTCTTC.

A few counts support this clonotype. This chain joins TRBV4-2 and TRBJ2-2; D is uncertain. Trimming cost V 3 bases and J 4 bases, with 6 bases left between them. This CDR3 has 13 amino acids. In germline, CDR1 is LGHNA, CDR2 YNFKEQ. CDR3 bases: TGTGCCAGCAGCCACGCGGCCACCGGGGAGCTGTTTTTT. Translating gives CASSHAATGELFF.